What follows are 4 T cell receptor beta chains derived from one specimen sequenced in a study of shared clonotypes between healthy human individuals (TCRdb year 2020). CD8 naive samples were obtained by positive selection for CCR7 among CD45RO-negative cells, yielding a CD45RA+CCR7+ population from which TemRA cells were excluded. Libraries were built with the immunoSEQ multiplex PCR assay. The table comes from immuneACCESS by way of TCRdb, which keeps in-frame sequences with V and J called. Part of the clones is missing from these tables; in studies checked, under half for an unresolved V gene and the rest for unknown reasons. This sample is represented by 760,000 or so clones; roughly 96% of them were singletons. The top ten constitute about 0.25% of the sample. Sequencing used naive CD8+ T cells sorted from blood. The sample's cell subset or site label, in plain terms: CD45RA+CCR7+. All receptors come from a man aged 25 to 40 in good health.

Written as DNA, the CDR3 is TGCAGCGTTGAGGGCAGGGGGTTGAACACTGAAGCTTTCTTT. Encoded protein: CSVEGRGLNTEAFF. This rearrangement joins TRBV29-1 to TRBJ1-1, with TRBD1 identical over 7 bases. The CDR3 consists of 14 residues. V lost 3 bases, J lost 0 bases, and 4 bases stayed unmatched. Germline V CDR1 and CDR2: SQVTM, ANQGSEA.

V is TRBV30 and J is TRBJ2-2; a weak D match, TRBD2 (5 bases). Germline loops: CDR1 GTSNPN, CDR2 SVGIG (reference sequence). The V and J ends lost 3 bases and 4 bases respectively, with 12 bases between them. The CDR3 has 14 amino acids. The CDR3 DNA sequence: TGTGCCTGGAGCGGGGTTAGCTCCACCGGGGAGCTGTTTTTT. As protein: CAWSGVSSTGELFF. Complete variable domain (other parts from reference TRBV30 and TRBJ2-2): SQTIHQWPATLVQPVGSPLSLECTVEGTSNPNLYWYRQAAGRGLQLLFYSVGIGQISSEVPQNLSASRPQDRQFILSSKKLLLSDSGFYLCAWSGVSSTGELFFGEGSRLTVL.

As to this clone: The junction does not match germline at one end; this may be a read error. V gene TRBV5-1 combines with J gene TRBJ2-6; 8 bases map to TRBD1. The germline V gene has CDR1 SGHRS and CDR2 YFSETQ. The CDR3 is 14 amino acids. Written as DNA, the CDR3 is TGCCCAGGGGGCGTCGGCTCTAGGGCCAACGTCCTGACTTTC. This codes for CPGGVGSRANVLTF.

The chain joins TRBV4-1 to TRBJ1-1, with D hard to call. CDR1 and CDR2 (germline): MGHRA, YSYEKL. CDR3 length: 14 amino acids. The V end was cut by 1 base, the J end by 1 base, with 7 bases between. CDR3 amino acids: CASSQGGGNTEAFF. CDR3 DNA sequence: TGCGCCAGCAGCCAAGGGGGTGGGAACACTGAAGCTTTCTTT.